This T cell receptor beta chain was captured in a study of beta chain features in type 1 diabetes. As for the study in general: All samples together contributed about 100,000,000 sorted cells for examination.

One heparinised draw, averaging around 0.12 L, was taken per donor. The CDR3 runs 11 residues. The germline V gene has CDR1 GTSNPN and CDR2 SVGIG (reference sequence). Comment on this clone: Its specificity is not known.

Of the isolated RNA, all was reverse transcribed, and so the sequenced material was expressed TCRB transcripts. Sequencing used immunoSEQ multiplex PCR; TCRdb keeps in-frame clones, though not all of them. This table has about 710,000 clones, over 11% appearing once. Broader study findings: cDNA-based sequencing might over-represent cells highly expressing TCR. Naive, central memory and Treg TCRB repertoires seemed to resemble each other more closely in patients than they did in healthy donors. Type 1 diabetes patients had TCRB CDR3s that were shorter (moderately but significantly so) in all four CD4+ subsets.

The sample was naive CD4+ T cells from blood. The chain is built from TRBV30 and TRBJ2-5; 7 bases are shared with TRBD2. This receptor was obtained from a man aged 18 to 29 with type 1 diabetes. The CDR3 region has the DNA TGTGCTCTCGGGGGGTCGGAGACCCAGTACTTC. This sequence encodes CALGGSETQYF.